The T cell receptor (beta chain) described here comes from a study of shared clonotypes between healthy human individuals. The count of this clone is one. The antigen is undetermined. Libraries were prepared by immunoSEQ multiplex PCR; TCRdb keeps only in-frame clonotypes and omits some of them. The top ten clones hold 0.05% to 0.07% of a sample with approximately 500,000 clones, 96% of them seen once. The study, taken as a whole, reports: Only blood underwent sampling, and tissue repertoires likely differ. Owing to a small donor count, the genetic and exposure-history diversity represented was limited.

The CDR3 length is 14 residues. The germline gives CDR1 SNHLY, CDR2 FYNNEI. V was pared by 7 bases and J by 6 bases, with 17 bases between. V is TRBV2 and J is TRBJ2-3; the D gene is possibly TRBD2 (7 bases). The source is a woman between 25 and 40 years old in good health. Specimen: naive CD4+ T cells sorted from blood. Subset specified: CD45RA+ positively selected. The CDR3, as DNA: TGTGCCAGCACTCGGGTGGGGGGGCCGGATACGCAGTATTTT. It translates to CASTRVGGPDTQYF.